This T cell receptor beta chain came from a study of radiotherapy plus CTLA-4 blockade in lung cancer. Whole-study context: Disease control was present in roughly 30% of patients, and objective responses in approximately 18%. Overall study findings and caveats: Dynamics of early blood T cell clones, together with interferon-beta, were reportedly the best predictors of response. Once radiotherapy plus ipilimumab had been given, TCR clones derived from tumor expanded in blood.

Turning to this clone: Its antigen remains unidentified.

TCRdb's copy holds only in-frame clones and misses some; the assay was immunoSEQ multiplex PCR. The profile shows about 98,000 clones, around 90% of them singletons. It was focal radiation plus CTLA-4 blockade with ipilimumab that patients with chemo-refractory metastatic non-small-cell lung cancer received. This receptor was obtained from a human donor with non-small cell lung cancer that progressed on radiotherapy plus ipilimumab. The material sequenced was peripheral blood, taken from a patient treated with radiotherapy plus ipilimumab.

CDR3 in DNA: TGTGCCAGTGTTCCGGGACTAGCGGGAGATCGGAAAGAGCAGTACTTC. As protein: CASVPGLAGDRKEQYF. The V and J genes are TRBV6-6 and TRBJ2-7; the match to TRBD2 covers 14 bases. After removal of 9 bases from V and 7 bases from J, the junction contained 14 bases not matched to a gene. There are 16 residues in the CDR3. Germline V gene sequence: CDR1 MNHNY, CDR2 SVGAGI (reference sequence).